This TCR beta chain was sequenced for a study of blood T cell repertoires in COVID-19. Looking at the study overall: PBMCs, B-cell-depleted T cells, or T cells provided the cDNA or gDNA that made up the material.

Germline assignment: CDR1 MRHNA and CDR2 SNTAGT. The CDR3 spans 16 residues. After removal of 0 bases from V and 4 bases from J, the junction contained 6 bases not matched to a gene. Assay used: immunoSEQ multiplex PCR; TCRdb lists only in-frame clones, some missing. Of about 250,000 clones listed, 70% to 90% are singletons. The clonotype comes from a man between 40 and 49 years old who had recovered from COVID-19. Sequencing input: PBMCs or T cells enriched from blood (not recorded which). The chain combines TRBV6-4 with TRBJ2-1, with 7 positions matching TRBD2. CDR3 amino acids: CASSDSLGGDYNEQFF. The CDR3 bases are TGTGCCAGCAGTGACTCGTTGGGAGGGGATTACAATGAGCAGTTCTTC.